The sequence of this TCR beta chain was determined in a study of neurological immune-mediated disorders. Study in general: The 35 or so multiple sclerosis patients comprised approximately 30 relapsing-remitting and 3 secondary progressive cases.

This CDR3 is 13 amino acids long. Trimming pared 3 bases from V and 0 bases from J, leaving 6 bases between. Germline lookup yields CDR1 DFQATT and CDR2 SNEGSKA (reference sequence). Synthesis of cDNA used 5'RACE (with 10-nucleotide random UMIs). Via MiXCR, TCRdb re-called the 5' RACE reads, giving one row per CDR3 protein. Of 60,000 to 70,000 distinct CDR3 sequences listed, approximately 5.1% are singletons. Overall study results and limits: CDR3 amino acid sequences of expanded clones were not shared across subjects, a result suggesting private repertoires in all groups.

The unsorted libraries had their origin in 2 million PBMCs stored at -80 C. This clonotype was seen many times. Its antigen remains unidentified. This sequence originates from a human donor with multiple sclerosis. The donor label of this sample is uncertain. Sequenced material: PBMCs. This sequence joins TRBV20-1 and TRBJ1-3; D remains unclear. CDR3 sequence reads: CSARVASGNTIYF. The CDR3 coding sequence is TGCAGTGCTAGGGTAGCCTCTGGAAACACCATATATTTT.